A single sample gave rise to the 15 T cell receptor beta chains below, sequenced in a study of blood T cell repertoires in COVID-19. Profiling relied on immunoSEQ multiplex PCR, and the TCRdb table lists in-frame clones only, not all of them. The table records 100,000 to 150,000 clones, more than 75% of them present only once. The sequenced material came from peripheral blood. These receptors all come from an older woman with acute or convalescent COVID-19.

The chain is built from TRBV12-5 and TRBJ2-3; 7 bases line up with TRBD2. The CDR3 length is 13 residues. V dropped 4 bases and J dropped 5; count of bases not matched to a gene: 3. Looked up from germline, CDR1 is LGHNT and CDR2 is FRNRAP. The CDR3 spells CASGSIAGDTQYF. The CDR3 bases are TGTGCTAGTGGTTCGATAGCGGGAGATACGCAGTATTTT.

The rearrangement joins TRBV13 to TRBJ2-1, with 8 bases identical to TRBD2. The CDR3 spans 15 residues. Looked up from germline, CDR1 is PRHDT and CDR2 is FYEKMQ (reference sequence). The junction had 2 bases not matched to a gene; V was cut back by 2 bases and J by 2 bases. The CDR3 sequence is CASSLKREPYNEQFF. The CDR3, as DNA: TGTGCCAGCAGCTTAAAGCGGGAGCCCTACAATGAGCAGTTCTTC. Variable domain in full (rest from reference TRBV13 and TRBJ2-1): AAGVIQSPRHLIKEKRETATLKCYPIPRHDTVYWYQQGPGQDPQFLISFYEKMQSDKGSIPDRFSAQQFSDYHSELNMSSLELGDSALYFCASSLKREPYNEQFFGPGTRLTVL.

The DNA for the CDR3 is TGTGCCAGCAGTACTTGGGTCGACAGGCAGCCCCAGCATTTT. As protein: CASSTWVDRQPQHF. The chain carries TRBV25-1 and TRBJ1-5; D might be TRBD1 (6 bases). V was pared by 5 bases and J by 7 bases, with 15 bases between. Germline CDR1 MGHDK, CDR2 SYGVNS. This CDR3 spans 14 amino acids.

The chain is built from TRBV27 and TRBJ2-7; 11 bases line up with TRBD2. This CDR3 contains 15 residues. V shed 5 bases and J 6 bases; nucleotides not matched to a gene: 9. Germline CDR1 MNHEY, CDR2 SMNVEV (reference sequence). The CDR3 DNA is TGTGCCAGCAGTCTACTAGCGGGAGTAGTAGGCGAGCAGTACTTC. Amino acids: CASSLLAGVVGEQYF.

This clone was counted once. The gene calls are TRBV24-1 and TRBJ2-1; no clear D gene. Per germline, CDR1 KGHDR and CDR2 SFDVKD. V was pared by 0 bases and J by 2 bases, with 7 bases between. The CDR3 has 15 residues. The CDR3 nucleotides read TGTGCCACCAGTGATTTGAACAGTGCCTACAATGAGCAGTTCTTC. Translating gives CATSDLNSAYNEQFF.

This chain's CDR3 is CASSEGSLGTDTQYF. The CDR3 coding sequence is TGTGCCAGCAGTGAGGGTAGCCTTGGGACAGATACGCAGTATTTT. V usage is TRBV2 and J usage is TRBJ2-3; D is undetermined. Germline V CDR1 and CDR2: SNHLY, FYNNEI. Trimming cost V 3 bases and J 3 bases, with 13 bases left between them. This CDR3 is built from 15 residues. Complete variable domain (other parts from reference TRBV2 and TRBJ2-3): EPEVTQTPSHQVTQMGQEVILRCVPISNHLYFYWYRQILGQKVEFLVSFYNNEISEKSEIFDDQFSVERPDGSNFTLKIRSTKLEDSAMYFCASSEGSLGTDTQYFGPGTRLTVL.

This chain links TRBV10-3 with TRBJ2-1, with TRBD2 matching 9 bases. The CDR3 covers 17 residues. Germline loops: CDR1 ENHRY, CDR2 SYGVKD. V dropped 2 bases and J dropped 9; count of bases not matched to a gene: 14. The CDR3 region is CAISEPPSGRRRGEQFF. CDR3 nucleotides: TGTGCCATCAGTGAGCCTCCGAGCGGGAGGCGCCGAGGTGAGCAGTTCTTC.

The chain joins TRBV6-1 to TRBJ1-1, with D possibly being TRBD1 (5 bases). This CDR3 spans 16 amino acids. Trimming cost V 4 bases and J 1 base, with 16 bases left between them. Per the germline V gene, CDR1 is MNHNS and CDR2 is SASEGT. CDR3 protein: CASSAYRTLPNTEAFF. Here the CDR3 DNA reads TGTGCCAGCAGTGCTTACAGGACACTTCCGAACACTGAAGCTTTCTTT.

This sequence joins TRBV9 and TRBJ1-6, with 10 bases that match TRBD1. The J segment lost 8 bases and the V segment lost 0 bases, leaving 5 bases of the junction unmatched. Germline V gene sequence: CDR1 SGDLS, CDR2 YYNGEE. The CDR3 has 16 amino acids. CDR3 nucleotide sequence: TGTGCCAGCAGCGTAGGGGCCGGGACAGGGGATTCACCCCTCCACTTT. As protein: CASSVGAGTGDSPLHF.

The chain links TRBV9 to TRBJ2-1, with 7 bases fitting TRBD1. Germline lookup yields CDR1 SGDLS and CDR2 YYNGEE. This CDR3 is built from 15 residues. The V and J ends lost 2 bases and 0 bases, in that order; junction bases with no gene match: 2. The CDR3 loop reads CASSVGQSSYNEQFF. For the CDR3, the DNA is TGTGCCAGCAGCGTGGGACAGAGCTCCTACAATGAGCAGTTCTTC. The variable domain in full, with the rest retrieved from reference TRBV9 and TRBJ2-1, is DSGVTQTPKHLITATGQRVTLRCSPRSGDLSVYWYQQSLDQGLQFLIQYYNGEERAKGNILERFSAQQFPDLHSELNLSSLELGDSALYFCASSVGQSSYNEQFFGPGTRLTVL.

The J gene is TRBJ1-1, the V gene TRBV27, with 8 nucleotides matching TRBD1. The CDR3 has 15 residues. Germline CDR1 MNHEY, CDR2 SMNVEV (reference sequence). Trimming took 4 bases from V and 5 from J; bases not matched to a gene: 9. This chain's CDR3 is CASSWSPGGPTEAFF. CDR3 sequence (DNA): TGTGCCAGCAGTTGGTCACCAGGGGGCCCGACTGAAGCTTTCTTT.

The rearrangement links TRBV4-2 to TRBJ2-1, with D unclear. CDR1 is LGHNA and CDR2 is YNFKEQ in the germline V gene. The CDR3 runs 15 residues. V was trimmed by 1 base and J by 6 bases, leaving 13 bases between them. CDR3 sequence reads: CASSQGFEAINEQFF. The CDR3 bases are TGTGCCAGCAGCCAAGGTTTCGAAGCAATCAATGAGCAGTTCTTC.

This chain connects TRBV7-9 to TRBJ2-1; 11 nucleotides align to TRBD1. CDR3 length equals 13 residues. The ends lost 6 bases at V and 14 bases at J; junction bases unmatched: 9. Per the germline V gene, CDR1 is SEHNR and CDR2 is FQNEAQ (reference sequence). The CDR3 DNA reads TGTGCCAGCAGTCGCGGGGAGGGACAGGGGGAGTTCTTC. It specifies CASSRGEGQGEFF.

V usage is TRBV3-1 (or the pseudogene TRBV3-2) and J usage is TRBJ2-1; 7 nucleotides line up with TRBD1. V lost 5 bases to trimming and J lost 7 bases; unmatched junction nucleotides: 8. Germline V gene data show CDR1 as LGHDT and CDR2 as YNNKEL (reference sequence). The CDR3 is 14 amino acids. The CDR3: CASSFRQGRNEQFF. The DNA of the CDR3 is TGTGCCAGCAGCTTCCGACAGGGACGGAATGAGCAGTTCTTC.

J is TRBJ2-7 and V is TRBV28; 7 nucleotides align to TRBD2. The V gene end was trimmed by 3 bases and the J gene end by 5 bases; junction bases not matched to a gene: 7. Germline V gene data show CDR1 as MDHEN and CDR2 as SYDVKM. The CDR3 extends over 14 amino acids. The CDR3 sequence: CASSFRDGGNEQYF. CDR3 DNA sequence: TGTGCCAGCAGTTTCCGGGACGGGGGGAACGAGCAGTACTTC.